This T cell receptor (beta chain) was profiled in a study of OX40 agonist ivuxolimab in advanced cancers. For the study at large: Prior anti-PD-1, anti-PD-L1 or anti-CTLA-4 therapy did not bar entry, and 40% to 45% had some.

Here immunoSEQ multiplex PCR was the method, and the copy in TCRdb shows in-frame clones only, minus some. The data hold some 71,000 clones, with over 80% observed a single time. The CDR3 sequence is 16 residues long. Deletions cut 3 bases from V and 5 bases from J, with 19 bases between. Germline assignment: CDR1 SGHDN and CDR2 FVKESK. In regard to this clone: What it binds is unknown.

Study conclusions and caveats: Clonal expansion among partial responders at 0.1-3.0 mg/kg ranked near the lowest. On average, a greater number of expanded clones characterised CD8+ T cells relative to CD4+.

The sequence derives from an adult with an advanced solid tumor such as melanoma, head and neck, liver or kidney cancer. This specimen was CD4+ or CD8+ T cells sorted from blood, taken in a trial of the OX40 agonist ivuxolimab. J is TRBJ2-5 and V is TRBV14; D might be TRBD1 (7 bases). CDR3 nucleotides: TGTGCCAGCAGCCACTACAGGGGACTTGGGGACGAGACCCAGTACTTC. The encoded protein is CASSHYRGLGDETQYF.